Listed here are 11 T cell receptor beta chains from one sample, sequenced in a study of OX40 agonist ivuxolimab in advanced cancers. Libraries were built with the immunoSEQ multiplex PCR assay. The table was pulled from immuneACCESS by TCRdb, which kept in-frame rearrangements only. Such tables lose some clones; where checked, under half of the loss comes from unresolved V genes, and the rest has no known cause. In this sample the table shows tens of thousands of clones, around 84% of which occur a single time. Around 16% of the sample lies in the top ten. Sequencing used CD4+ or CD8+ T cells sorted from blood, obtained in a trial of the OX40 agonist ivuxolimab. The receptors derive from an adult with an advanced solid tumor such as melanoma, head and neck, liver or kidney cancer.

The chain joins TRBV2 to TRBJ1-5; TRBD1 matches 7 bases. The length of the CDR3 is 16 residues. Germline V gene lookup returns CDR1 SNHLY and CDR2 FYNNEI. Trimming removed 3 bases from V and 1 base from J; junction bases left unmatched: 6. CDR3 region: CASSEVAGGSNQPQHF. Written as DNA, the CDR3 is TGTGCCAGCAGTGAGGTGGCAGGGGGGAGCAATCAGCCCCAGCATTTT.

As DNA, the CDR3 is TGTGCCAGCAGCTTAGAGACTAGCGGGGTCGGCTACAATGAGCAGTTCTTC. It is translated as CASSLETSGVGYNEQFF. This sequence joins TRBV13 and TRBJ2-1; TRBD2 matches 11 bases. V lost 1 base, J lost 3 bases, and 5 bases stayed unmatched. This CDR3 has 17 residues. Germline V gene lookup returns CDR1 PRHDT and CDR2 FYEKMQ (reference sequence).

V usage is TRBV11-3 and J usage is TRBJ2-7; D gene unclear. The V end lost 2 bases, the J end lost 3 bases, and 5 bases lay between the germline ends. The CDR3 spans 12 residues. Germline V CDR1 and CDR2: SGHNT, YENEEA. CDR3 sequence reads: CASSLSYYEQYF. The CDR3 coding sequence is TGTGCCAGCAGCTTATCCTACTACGAGCAGTACTTC.

V gene TRBV28 combines with J gene TRBJ1-5; a weak D match, TRBD1 (6 bases). This CDR3 contains 13 residues. Looked up from germline, CDR1 is MDHEN and CDR2 is SYDVKM. Deletions cut 5 bases from V and 5 bases from J, with 10 bases between. CDR3: CASSPGAYQPQHF. The CDR3 DNA is TGTGCCAGCAGTCCAGGGGCTTATCAGCCCCAGCATTTT.

The chain uses TRBV27 and TRBJ2-7, with 13 bases aligning to TRBD2. Germline V lookup: CDR1 MNHEY, CDR2 SMNVEV (reference sequence). The V and J ends lost 2 bases and 4 bases, in that order; junction bases with no gene match: 2. This CDR3 has 15 amino acids. The CDR3 DNA follows: TGTGCCAGCAGTTTAGGGACTAGCGGGAATTACGAGCAGTACTTC. Translated, it gives CASSLGTSGNYEQYF.

The chain is built from TRBV7-6 and TRBJ1-6; D ambiguous. CDR1 and CDR2 (germline): SGHVS, FNYEAQ. This CDR3 has 14 residues. Trimming took off 5 bases at V and 9 bases at J, with 14 bases between the two ends. In DNA, the CDR3 is TGTGCCAGCAGCCCGGTTGATTATCGTTCACCCCTCCACTTT. Protein: CASSPVDYRSPLHF.

The chain carries TRBV10-3 and TRBJ2-1; tentatively, D is TRBD2 (6 bases). The CDR3 has 13 amino acids. Germline V lookup: CDR1 ENHRY, CDR2 SYGVKD. The V gene lost 5 bases and the J gene lost 6 bases, with 11 bases spanning the gap. Written as DNA, the CDR3 is TGTGCCATCAGTCGGGAGCGATCCAATGAGCAGTTCTTC. It is translated as CAISRERSNEQFF.

The J gene is TRBJ2-1, the V gene TRBV5-1; D ambiguous. V shed 0 bases and J shed 2 bases, with 3 bases lying between them. Germline-derived CDR1 and CDR2 are SGHRS and YFSETQ. There are 13 residues in the CDR3. This CDR3 reads CASSLVPYNEQFF. DNA of the CDR3: TGCGCCAGCAGCTTGGTCCCCTACAATGAGCAGTTCTTC.

The chain employs TRBV5-1 and TRBJ1-2; TRBD1 aligns across 9 bases. With 4 bases clipped from V and 2 bases from J, the junction kept 3 bases outside the gene matches. This CDR3 has 14 amino acids. CDR1 and CDR2 (germline): SGHRS, YFSETQ. Written as DNA, the CDR3 is TGCGCCAGCAGCACCGGACAGGGGAACTATGGCTACACCTTC. This gives the protein CASSTGQGNYGYTF.

The chain combines TRBV4-3 with TRBJ2-7; tentative D call: TRBD2 (6 bases). In germline, CDR1 is LGHNA, CDR2 YSLEER. The CDR3 consists of 16 residues. The V end was cut by 3 bases, the J end by 4 bases, with 19 bases between. The CDR3 nucleotides are TGCGCCAGCAGCCAGGGCCGTATGGTGGAGGGTTACGAGCAGTACTTC. Protein sequence: CASSQGRMVEGYEQYF.

The V and J genes are TRBV9 and TRBJ1-2; 7 bases are a match to TRBD1. This CDR3 is built from 14 residues. The trim removed 0 bases at V and 6 bases at J, leaving 5 bases unmatched. Germline values: CDR1 SGDLS, CDR2 YYNGEE. CDR3 sequence reads: CASSVGIGGDGYTF. The CDR3 nucleotides are TGTGCCAGCAGCGTAGGGATAGGGGGCGATGGCTACACCTTC.